Following are 9 T cell receptor beta chains from one sample sequenced in a study of Ad26.COV2.S vaccination and SARS-CoV-2 variants. Here immunoSEQ multiplex PCR was the method, and the copy in TCRdb shows in-frame clones only, minus some. This sample has a few hundred thousand clones, with around 87% found just once. Noted treatment: approximately 18 received Ad26.COV2.S at low or high dose, single or two shots; 5 received placebo; per-sample allocation not given. The samples were gathered on day 63 after the first injection of vaccine or placebo. The sequenced sample was peripheral blood, obtained in a trial of Ad26.COV2.S vaccine versus placebo. The source is a person between 18 and 65 years old who received the Ad26.COV2.S COVID-19 vaccine or a placebo.

CDR3 region: CASSLVRQPHIQYF. The CDR3 DNA reads TGTGCCAGCAGCTTAGTACGACAGCCGCACATTCAGTACTTC. The chain recombines TRBV11-2 with TRBJ2-4; tentative D call: TRBD1 (5 bases). The CDR3 length is 14 residues. Trimming stripped 1 base from V and 8 bases from J, with 12 bases between. Germline CDR1 and CDR2: SGHAT and FQNNGV.

The chain is built from TRBV11-3 and TRBJ2-5; 9 nucleotides match TRBD2. With 4 bases clipped from V and 4 bases from J, the junction kept 10 bases outside the gene matches. Germline CDR1 SGHNT, CDR2 YENEEA. This CDR3 region has 16 residues. CDR3 nucleotide sequence: TGTGCCAGCAGCTCAGCTCGCGGGGGGGCCGCAGAGACCCAGTACTTC. Encoded protein: CASSSARGGAAETQYF.

This clone showed up just a few times. The chain combines TRBV5-6 with TRBJ1-2, with 12 bases aligning to TRBD1. V was pared by 2 bases and J by 7 bases, with 9 bases of the junction left unmatched. Germline-derived CDR1 and CDR2 are SGHDT and YYEEEE. CDR3 length: 16 amino acids. This CDR3 is CASSLPPGQGAVGYTF. The CDR3 bases are TGTGCCAGCAGCTTACCTCCGGGACAGGGGGCTGTTGGCTACACCTTC.

The chain links TRBV13 to TRBJ2-2; perhaps TRBD1 as D (6 bases). Trimming left V 5 bases short and J 0 bases short, with 22 bases between. CDR3 length: 19 residues. Germline-derived CDR1 and CDR2 are PRHDT and FYEKMQ (reference sequence). CDR3 loop: CASSEEPQNRAANTGELFF. The CDR3 DNA is TGTGCCAGCAGCGAAGAGCCCCAAAACAGGGCAGCGAACACCGGGGAGCTGTTTTTT.

This sequence joins TRBV19 and TRBJ1-2; the match to TRBD1 covers 12 bases. CDR1 is LNHDA, CDR2 SQIVND, per germline (reference sequence). The CDR3 contains 16 residues. The junction had 17 bases not matched to a gene; V was cut back by 6 bases and J by 12 bases. Here the CDR3 DNA reads TGTGCCAGTAGCCCCTCCCCGGGACAGGGGGCGAGTGTCAACACCTTC. Translation gives CASSPSPGQGASVNTF.

The chain is built from TRBV7-2 and TRBJ2-3; unclear D gene. Germline V gene data show CDR1 as SGHTA and CDR2 as FQGNSA. This CDR3 is built from 13 residues. The V gene lost 1 base and the J gene lost 6 bases, with 8 bases spanning the gap. The CDR3 reads CASSLGSSDTQYF. The CDR3 region has the DNA TGTGCCAGCAGCTTAGGCAGTTCGGATACGCAGTATTTT.

V and J are TRBV3-1 (or the pseudogene TRBV3-2) and TRBJ1-5; TRBD1 matches at 9 bases. The CDR3 runs 13 residues. Germline CDR1 and CDR2: LGHDT and YNNKEL (reference sequence). V dropped 4 bases and J dropped 7; count of bases not matched to a gene: 2. The CDR3 here is CASSRQGDQPQHF. CDR3 in DNA: TGTGCCAGCAGCCGACAGGGGGACCAGCCCCAGCATTTT.

V is TRBV6-2 or TRBV6-3 and J is TRBJ1-1; D ambiguous. The CDR3 contains 14 residues. The germline V and J ends were trimmed by 2 bases and 1 base, with 8 bases remaining between them. From germline, CDR1 is MNHEY and CDR2 SVGEGT. The CDR3 DNA sequence: TGTGCCAGCAGTTACCTTCAGACGAACACTGAAGCTTTCTTT. It specifies CASSYLQTNTEAFF.

The gene calls are TRBV28 and TRBJ1-1; tentative D call: TRBD1 (5 bases). CDR3 length: 13 amino acids. Germline values: CDR1 MDHEN, CDR2 SYDVKM. Deletions cut 7 bases from V and 7 bases from J, with 16 bases between. The CDR3 DNA is TGTGCCAGCACCACACGACGGGACTATGAAGCTTTCTTT. Translating gives CASTTRRDYEAFF.